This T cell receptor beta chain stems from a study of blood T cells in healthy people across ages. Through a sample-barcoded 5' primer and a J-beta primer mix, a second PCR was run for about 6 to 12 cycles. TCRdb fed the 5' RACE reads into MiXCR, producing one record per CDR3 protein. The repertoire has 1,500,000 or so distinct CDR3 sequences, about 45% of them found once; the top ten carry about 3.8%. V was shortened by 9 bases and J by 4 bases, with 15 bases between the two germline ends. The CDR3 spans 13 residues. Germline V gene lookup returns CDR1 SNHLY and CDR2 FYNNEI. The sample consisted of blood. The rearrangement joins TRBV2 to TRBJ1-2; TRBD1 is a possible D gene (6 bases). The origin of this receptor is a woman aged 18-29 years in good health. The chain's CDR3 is CARQGLNPYGYTF. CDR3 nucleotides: TGTGCCAGACAGGGTCTGAATCCCTATGGCTACACCTTC.